Below are 4 T cell receptor beta chains sequenced from a single sample in a study of T cell changes during pregnancy in multiple sclerosis. TCRdb's table, derived via immunoSEQ multiplex PCR, lists solely in-frame clones and lacks some. The repertoire consists of around 69,000 clones, with approximately 91% occurring once and the leading ten covering roughly 1.5%. Sequenced here: peripheral blood, sampled in the third trimester of pregnancy. The receptors were gathered from a female donor with multiple sclerosis, enrolled in a pregnancy study.

V is TRBV7-3 and J is TRBJ2-3; 8 bases are a match to TRBD2. The CDR3 has 15 amino acids. Germline V gene lookup returns CDR1 SGHTA and CDR2 FQGTGA. Trimming cost V 3 bases and J 3 bases; bases outside gene matches: 5. The CDR3 here is CASSFAGGGTDTQYF. The CDR3 nucleotides read TGTGCCAGCAGCTTTGCGGGGGGTGGGACAGATACGCAGTATTTT.

The V gene is TRBV2, the J gene TRBJ1-1; D is uncertain. The length of the CDR3 is 14 residues. Germline V gives CDR1 SNHLY, CDR2 FYNNEI. V was shortened by 7 bases and J by 5 bases, with 17 bases between the two germline ends. CDR3 coding DNA: TGTGCCAGCAAGCTGGGCGTCCCCCCGACTGAAGCTTTCTTT. Its protein is CASKLGVPPTEAFF.

The chain uses TRBV6-1 and TRBJ2-7; D is undetermined. The CDR3 sequence is 13 residues long. Deletions cut 7 bases from V and 3 bases from J, with 13 bases between. The germline gives CDR1 MNHNS, CDR2 SASEGT. The CDR3 is CASTPLNSYEQYF. CDR3 sequence (DNA): TGTGCCAGCACTCCCCTCAATAGCTACGAGCAGTACTTC.

Comment on this clone: The sample holds other DNA sequences that translate to the same CDR3. The V call is TRBV5-1, the J call TRBJ1-1, with D perhaps TRBD1 (5 bases). V was cut by 3 bases and J by 2 bases, with 11 bases left in between. The CDR3 runs 14 residues. Germline V gives CDR1 SGHRS, CDR2 YFSETQ. CDR3 protein: CASSWDGGNTEAFF. DNA for the CDR3: TGCGCCAGCAGCTGGGACGGGGGAAACACTGAAGCTTTCTTT. The whole variable domain, remainder taken from reference TRBV5-1 and TRBJ1-1, is KAGVTQTPRYLIKTRGQQVTLSCSPISGHRSVSWYQQTPGQGLQFLFEYFSETQRNKGNFPGRFSGRQFSNSRSEMNVSTLELGDSALYLCASSWDGGNTEAFFGQGTRLTVV.